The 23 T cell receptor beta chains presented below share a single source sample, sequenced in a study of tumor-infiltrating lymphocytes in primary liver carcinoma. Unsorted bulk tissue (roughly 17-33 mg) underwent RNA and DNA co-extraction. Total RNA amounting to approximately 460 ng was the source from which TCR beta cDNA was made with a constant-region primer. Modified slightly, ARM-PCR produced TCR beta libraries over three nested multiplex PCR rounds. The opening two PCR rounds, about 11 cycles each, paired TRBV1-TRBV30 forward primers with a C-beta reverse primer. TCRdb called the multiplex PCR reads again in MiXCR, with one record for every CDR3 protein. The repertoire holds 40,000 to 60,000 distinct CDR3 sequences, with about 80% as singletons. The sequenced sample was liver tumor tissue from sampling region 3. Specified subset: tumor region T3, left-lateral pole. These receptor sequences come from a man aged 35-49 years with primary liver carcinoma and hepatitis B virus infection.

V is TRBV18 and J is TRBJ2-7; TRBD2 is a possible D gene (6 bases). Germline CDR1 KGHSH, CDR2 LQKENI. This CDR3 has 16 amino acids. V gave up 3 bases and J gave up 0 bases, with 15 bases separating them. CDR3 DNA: TGTGCCAGCTCACCGAAGAATAGCGGTAACTCCTACGAGCAGTACTTC. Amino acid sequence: CASSPKNSGNSYEQYF.

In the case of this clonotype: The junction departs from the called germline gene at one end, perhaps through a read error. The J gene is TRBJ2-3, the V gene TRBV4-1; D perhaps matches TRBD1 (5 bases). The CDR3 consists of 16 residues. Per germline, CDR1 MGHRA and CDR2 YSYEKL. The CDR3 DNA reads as TGCGCCAGCGGCCATGCCAAAATGTATGGGGCAGATACACAGTATTTT. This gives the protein CASGHAKMYGADTQYF.

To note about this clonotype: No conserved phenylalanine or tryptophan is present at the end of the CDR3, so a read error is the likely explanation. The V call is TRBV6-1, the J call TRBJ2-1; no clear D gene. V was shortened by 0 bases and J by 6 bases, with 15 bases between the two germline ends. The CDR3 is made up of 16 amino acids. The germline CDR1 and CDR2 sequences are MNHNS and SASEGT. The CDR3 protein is CASSEARGWLVNEQFL. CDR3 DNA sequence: TGTGCCAGCAGTGAAGCGCGAGGCTGGCTTGTCAATGAGCAGTTCCTC.

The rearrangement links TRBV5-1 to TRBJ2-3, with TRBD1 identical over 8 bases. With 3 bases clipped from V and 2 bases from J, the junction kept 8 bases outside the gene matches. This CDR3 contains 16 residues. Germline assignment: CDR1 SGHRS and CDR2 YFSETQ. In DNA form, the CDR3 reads TGCGCCAGCAGCTACCGGGACAGGAGTGACACAGATACGCAGTATTTT. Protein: CASSYRDRSDTDTQYF.

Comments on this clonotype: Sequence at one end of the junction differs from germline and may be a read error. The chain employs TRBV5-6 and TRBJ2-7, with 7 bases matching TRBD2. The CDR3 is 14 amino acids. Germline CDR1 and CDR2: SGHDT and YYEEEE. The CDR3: CASSRSGVSCEQYF. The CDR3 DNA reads TGTGCTAGCAGCCGAAGCGGGGTTTCCTGCGAGCAGTACTTC.

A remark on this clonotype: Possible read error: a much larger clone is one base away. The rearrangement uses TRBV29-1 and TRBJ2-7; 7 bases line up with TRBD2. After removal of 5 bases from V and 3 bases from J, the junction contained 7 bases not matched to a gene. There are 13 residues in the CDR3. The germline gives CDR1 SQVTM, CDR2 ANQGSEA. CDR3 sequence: CSVRIRGGYEQYF. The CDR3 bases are TGCAGCGTTAGGATCCGCGGGGGCTACGAGCAGTACTTC.

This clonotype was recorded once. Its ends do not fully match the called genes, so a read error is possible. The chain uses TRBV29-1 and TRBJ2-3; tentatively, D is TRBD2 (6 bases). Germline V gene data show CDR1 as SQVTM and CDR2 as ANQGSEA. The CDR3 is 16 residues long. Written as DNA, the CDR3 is TGCAACGTTGGGTACCAGGACTACGGCTACACAGATACGCAGTATTTT. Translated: CNVGYQDYGYTDTQYF.

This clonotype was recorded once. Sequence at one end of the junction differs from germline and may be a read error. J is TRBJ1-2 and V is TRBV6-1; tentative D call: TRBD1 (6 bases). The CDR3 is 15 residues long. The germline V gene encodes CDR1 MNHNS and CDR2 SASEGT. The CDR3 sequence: CASSMVGGIDYGYIF. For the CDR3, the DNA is TGTGCCAGCAGCATGGTAGGGGGTATTGACTATGGCTACATCTTC.

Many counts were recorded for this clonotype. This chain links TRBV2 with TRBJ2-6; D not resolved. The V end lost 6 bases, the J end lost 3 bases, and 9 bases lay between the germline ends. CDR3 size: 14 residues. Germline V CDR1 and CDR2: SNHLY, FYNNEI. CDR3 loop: CASSPVVGANVLTF. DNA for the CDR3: TGTGCCAGCAGCCCCGTAGTTGGGGCCAACGTCCTGACTTTC.

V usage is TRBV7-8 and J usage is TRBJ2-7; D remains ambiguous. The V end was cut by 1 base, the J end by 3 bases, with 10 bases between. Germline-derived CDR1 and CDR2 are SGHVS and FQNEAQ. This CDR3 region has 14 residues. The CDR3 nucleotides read TGTGCCAGCAGCTTAGGGGCTTTGAGCTACGAGCAGTACTTC. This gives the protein CASSLGALSYEQYF.

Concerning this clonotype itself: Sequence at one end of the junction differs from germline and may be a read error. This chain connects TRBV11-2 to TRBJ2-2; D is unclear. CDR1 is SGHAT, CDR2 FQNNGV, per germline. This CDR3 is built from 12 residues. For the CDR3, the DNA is TGTACCGGCAGCACAAACACAGGGGAGCTGTTTTTT. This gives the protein CTGSTNTGELFF. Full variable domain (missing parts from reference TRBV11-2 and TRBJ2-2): EAGVAQSPRYKIIEKRQSVAFWCNPISGHATLYWYQQILGQGPKLLIQFQNNGVVDDSQLPKDRFSAERLKGVDSTLKIQPAKLEDSAVYLCTGSTNTGELFFGEGSRLTVL.

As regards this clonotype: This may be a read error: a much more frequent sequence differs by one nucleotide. The CDR3 sequence: CASSLCASGSETQYF. Here the CDR3 DNA reads TGCGCCAGCAGCTTGTGCGCTAGCGGGAGTGAGACCCAGTACTTC. This chain links TRBV5-1 with TRBJ2-5; 10 bases line up with TRBD2. The germline CDR1 and CDR2 sequences are SGHRS and YFSETQ. Unmatched junction bases numbered 5, after V lost 1 base and J lost 5 bases. The CDR3 runs 15 residues.

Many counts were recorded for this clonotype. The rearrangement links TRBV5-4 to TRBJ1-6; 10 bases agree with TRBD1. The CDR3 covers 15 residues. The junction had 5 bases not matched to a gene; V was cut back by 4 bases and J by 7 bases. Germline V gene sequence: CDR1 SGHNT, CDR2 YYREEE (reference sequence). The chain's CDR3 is CASSLMTGGNSPLHF. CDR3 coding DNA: TGTGCCAGCAGCCTAATGACAGGGGGCAATTCACCCCTCCACTTT.

This chain's CDR3 is CASSLIKADEQYF. CDR3 DNA: TGTGCCAGCAGTCTAATAAAGGCTGACGAGCAGTACTTC. The V and J genes are TRBV28 and TRBJ2-7; D is undetermined. CDR1 is MDHEN, CDR2 SYDVKM, per germline. The CDR3 covers 13 residues. Trimming shortened V by 5 bases and J by 5 bases, and 13 bases separated the two germline ends. Looking up the rest from reference TRBV28 and TRBJ2-7 gives the full variable domain: DVKVTQSSRYLVKRTGEKVFLECVQDMDHENMFWYRQDPGLGLRLIYFSYDVKMKEKGDIPEGYSVSREKKERFSLILESASTNQTSMYLCASSLIKADEQYFGPGTRLTVT.

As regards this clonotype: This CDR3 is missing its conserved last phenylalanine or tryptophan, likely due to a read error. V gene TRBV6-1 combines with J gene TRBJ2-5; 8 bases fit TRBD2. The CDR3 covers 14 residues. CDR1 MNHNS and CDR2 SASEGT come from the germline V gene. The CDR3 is CASEVSGTQEIQYL. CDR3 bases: TGTGCCAGCGAGGTTAGCGGGACCCAAGAGATCCAGTACTTA.

This CDR3 is CASSLYGELANTGELFF. DNA of the CDR3: TGTGCCAGCAGCTTATACGGAGAATTAGCTAACACCGGGGAGCTGTTTTTT. The rearrangement joins TRBV7-2 to TRBJ2-2; D gene unclear. Deletions cut 2 bases from V and 2 bases from J, with 15 bases between. The CDR3 sequence is 17 residues long. Germline CDR1 SGHTA, CDR2 FQGNSA. Full variable domain (missing parts from reference TRBV7-2 and TRBJ2-2): GAGVSQSPSNKVTEKGKDVELRCDPISGHTALYWYRQSLGQGLEFLIYFQGNSAPDKSGLPSDRFSAERTGGSVSTLTIQRTQQEDSAVYLCASSLYGELANTGELFFGEGSRLTVL.

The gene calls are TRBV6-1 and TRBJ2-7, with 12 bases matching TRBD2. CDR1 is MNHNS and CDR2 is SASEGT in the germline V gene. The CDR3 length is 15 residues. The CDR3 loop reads CISSEAASGRGEQYF. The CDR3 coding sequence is TGTATCAGCAGTGAAGCGGCTAGCGGGAGGGGGGAGCAGTACTTC.

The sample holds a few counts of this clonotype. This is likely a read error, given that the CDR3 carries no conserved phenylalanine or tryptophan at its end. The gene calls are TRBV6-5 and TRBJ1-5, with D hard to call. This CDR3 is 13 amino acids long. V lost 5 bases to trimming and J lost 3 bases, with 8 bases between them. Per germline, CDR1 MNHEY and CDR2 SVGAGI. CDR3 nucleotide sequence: TGTGCCAGCAGTAAGACGACCAATCAGCCCCAGCATTCT. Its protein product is CASSKTTNQPQHS.

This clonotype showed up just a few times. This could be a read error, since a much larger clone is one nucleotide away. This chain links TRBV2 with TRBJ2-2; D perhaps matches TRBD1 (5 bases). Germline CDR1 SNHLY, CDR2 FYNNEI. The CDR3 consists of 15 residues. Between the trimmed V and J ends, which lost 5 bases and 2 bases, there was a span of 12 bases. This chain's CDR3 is CASSYGRVNTGELFF. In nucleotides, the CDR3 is TGTGCCAGCAGTTACGGCAGGGTTAACACCGGGGAGCTGTTTTTT.

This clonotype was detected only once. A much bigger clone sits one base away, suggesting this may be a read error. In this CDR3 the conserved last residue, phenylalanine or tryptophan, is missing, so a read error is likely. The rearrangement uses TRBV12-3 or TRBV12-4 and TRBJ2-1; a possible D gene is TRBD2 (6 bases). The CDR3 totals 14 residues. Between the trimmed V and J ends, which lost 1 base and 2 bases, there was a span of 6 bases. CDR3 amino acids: CASSLGLAYNEQFS. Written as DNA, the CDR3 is TGTGCCAGCAGTTTAGGACTAGCCTACAATGAGCAGTTCTCC.

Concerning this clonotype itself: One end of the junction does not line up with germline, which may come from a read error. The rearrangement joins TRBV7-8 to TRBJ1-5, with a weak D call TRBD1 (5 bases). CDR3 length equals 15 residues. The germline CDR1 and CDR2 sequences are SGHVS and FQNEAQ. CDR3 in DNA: TGTGTCAGCAGCTTAGTTGTAGGGGCAAGTCAGCCCCAACATTTT. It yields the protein CVSSLVVGASQPQHF. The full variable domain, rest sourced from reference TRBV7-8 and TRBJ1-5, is GAGVSQSPRYKVAKRGQDVALRCDPISGHVSLFWYQQALGQGPEFLTYFQNEAQLDKSGLPSDRFFAERPEGSVSTLKIQRTQQEDSAVYLCVSSLVVGASQPQHFGDGTRLSIL.

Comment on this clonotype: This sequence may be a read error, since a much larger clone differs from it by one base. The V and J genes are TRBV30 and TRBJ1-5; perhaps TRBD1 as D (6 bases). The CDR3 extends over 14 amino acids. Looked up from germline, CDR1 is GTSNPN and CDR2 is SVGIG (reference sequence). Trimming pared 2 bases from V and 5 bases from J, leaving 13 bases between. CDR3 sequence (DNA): TGTGCCTGGAGTCGGGGGGCGACGGATCAGCCCCAGCATTTT. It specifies CAWSRGATDQPQHF.

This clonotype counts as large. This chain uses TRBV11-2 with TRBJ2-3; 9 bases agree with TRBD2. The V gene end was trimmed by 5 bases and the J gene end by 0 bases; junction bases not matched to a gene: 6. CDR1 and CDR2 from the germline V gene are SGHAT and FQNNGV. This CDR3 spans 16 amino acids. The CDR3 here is CASSPPTSGSTDTQYF. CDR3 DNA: TGTGCCAGCAGCCCCCCGACTAGCGGCAGCACAGATACGCAGTATTTT.